This entry lists 30 T cell receptor beta chains sequenced from one sample in a study of T cells after posttransplantation cyclophosphamide. Only in-frame clones appear in the TCRdb table, and some are missing; sequencing was by immunoSEQ multiplex PCR. This sample comprises about 37,000 clones, none seen once only. Specimen: PBMCs. Every receptor here comes from a man younger than 40 in good health and a related stem cell transplant donor.

At least ten counts were recorded for this clone. J is TRBJ1-3 and V is TRBV9; D not resolved. The CDR3 sequence is 13 residues long. The V end lost 4 bases, the J end lost 4 bases, and 9 bases lay between the germline ends. CDR1 and CDR2 from the germline V gene are SGDLS and YYNGEE. The DNA of the CDR3 is TGTGCCAGCAGCCTACTGTCCGGAAACACCATATATTTT. This encodes CASSLLSGNTIYF. Full variable domain (remainder filled in from reference TRBV9 and TRBJ1-3): DSGVTQTPKHLITATGQRVTLRCSPRSGDLSVYWYQQSLDQGLQFLIQYYNGEERAKGNILERFSAQQFPDLHSELNLSSLELGDSALYFCASSLLSGNTIYFGEGSWLTVV.

This clone was found a few times. V usage is TRBV28 and J usage is TRBJ2-4, with D possibly matching TRBD1 (7 bases). Germline lookup yields CDR1 MDHEN and CDR2 SYDVKM. The CDR3 has 15 amino acids. V lost 6 bases and J 4 bases, leaving 16 bases between the germline ends. CDR3 residues: CASSRGGTAKNIQYF. The CDR3 region has the DNA TGTGCCAGCAGCCGAGGAGGGACAGCAAAAAACATTCAGTACTTC.

This clone appeared many times. This chain connects TRBV6-1 to TRBJ2-1, with TRBD1 matching over 11 bases. The CDR3 totals 15 residues. Per the germline V gene, CDR1 is MNHNS and CDR2 is SASEGT. V lost 6 bases to trimming and J lost 2 bases; unmatched junction nucleotides: 3. In nucleotides, the CDR3 is TGTGCCAGCAGACCGGGACAGGGGGCCTACAATGAGCAGTTCTTC. It translates to CASRPGQGAYNEQFF.

CDR3 in DNA: TGTGCCAGCACCCGGGGGGGACAGCTGTACACCGGGGAGCTGTTTTTT. Residues: CASTRGGQLYTGELFF. The J gene is TRBJ2-2, the V gene TRBV25-1, with a tentative D call TRBD2 (8 bases). The germline CDR1 and CDR2 sequences are MGHDK and SYGVNS. V dropped 7 bases and J dropped 3 bases, with 18 bases sitting between them. The CDR3 has 16 amino acids.

The chain joins TRBV11-3 to TRBJ2-3, with a weak D call TRBD2 (7 bases). Trimming took off 0 bases at V and 1 base at J, with 14 bases between the two ends. This CDR3 comprises 17 residues. The germline CDR1 and CDR2 sequences are SGHNT and YENEEA. CDR3 DNA: TGTGCCAGCAGCTTAGAGGGTGCGGGGGCCGGCACAGATACGCAGTATTTT. Amino acid sequence: CASSLEGAGAGTDTQYF.

This clone was picked up many times. The V gene is TRBV19, the J gene TRBJ2-2; 9 bases fit TRBD1. This CDR3 region has 15 residues. The germline CDR1 and CDR2 sequences are LNHDA and SQIVND (reference sequence). V shed 6 bases, J shed 5 bases, and the junction held 7 bases outside the gene matches. CDR3 sequence reads: CASRRTGASTGELFF. DNA for the CDR3: TGTGCCAGTAGGCGGACAGGGGCCTCAACCGGGGAGCTGTTTTTT.

This clone has ten or more counts. This chain connects TRBV10-2 to TRBJ1-1, with 9 bases fitting TRBD1. With 6 bases clipped from V and 5 bases from J, the junction kept 4 bases outside the gene matches. The germline gives CDR1 WSHSY, CDR2 SAAADI. The CDR3 loop spans 13 amino acids. CDR3 residues: CASRQGARTEAFF. The CDR3 DNA is TGCGCCAGCAGACAGGGGGCGCGGACTGAAGCTTTCTTT.

This clone was picked up many times. The V call is TRBV24-1, the J call TRBJ2-1; maybe TRBD1 (6 bases). The V end lost 4 bases, the J end lost 0 bases, and 12 bases lay between the germline ends. Germline V lookup: CDR1 KGHDR, CDR2 SFDVKD. The length of the CDR3 is 16 residues. The DNA for the CDR3 is TGTGCCACCAGTGAGCCCAGGGGTCCCTCCTACAATGAGCAGTTCTTC. This sequence encodes CATSEPRGPSYNEQFF.

This clone showed up many times. The chain carries TRBV2 and TRBJ1-3; D is perhaps TRBD1 (6 bases). The germline V gene encodes CDR1 SNHLY and CDR2 FYNNEI. The CDR3 totals 14 residues. Trimming shortened V by 1 base and J by 2 bases, and 6 bases separated the two germline ends. CDR3 DNA sequence: TGTGCCAGCAGTGAAGGGACAGCTGGAAACACCATATATTTT. Translating gives CASSEGTAGNTIYF.

The sample holds many counts of this clone. The chain links TRBV5-5 to TRBJ1-1, with 7 bases aligning to TRBD1. Germline V CDR1 and CDR2: SGHKS, YYEKEE (reference sequence). This CDR3 is built from 15 residues. Unmatched junction bases numbered 11, after V lost 4 bases and J lost 5 bases. CDR3 sequence: CASSPKTGLGTEAFF. The CDR3 DNA is TGTGCCAGCAGCCCTAAGACAGGGTTGGGGACTGAAGCTTTCTTT.

The chain employs TRBV5-6 and TRBJ2-3; the D is unclear. The V gene lost 1 base and the J gene lost 1 base, with 10 bases spanning the gap. Per germline, CDR1 SGHDT and CDR2 YYEEEE. The CDR3 contains 15 residues. Here the CDR3 DNA reads TGTGCCAGCAGCTTGAGGCACCGCCGCACAGATACGCAGTATTTT. It translates to CASSLRHRRTDTQYF. Complete variable domain (other parts from reference TRBV5-6 and TRBJ2-3): DAGVTQSPTHLIKTRGQQVTLRCSPKSGHDTVSWYQQALGQGPQFIFQYYEEEERQRGNFPDRFSGHQFPNYSSELNVNALLLGDSALYLCASSLRHRRTDTQYFGPGTRLTVL.

This clone has at least ten counts. This chain connects TRBV28 to TRBJ1-1, with D possibly TRBD1 on 6 matching bases. Germline loops: CDR1 MDHEN, CDR2 SYDVKM. The ends were cut back, 6 bases at V and 1 base at J, with 15 bases in the middle. This CDR3 comprises 15 residues. This CDR3 reads CASSLNQGRNTEAFF. CDR3 in DNA: TGTGCCAGCAGCCTAAACCAGGGGCGGAACACTGAAGCTTTCTTT.

This clone was detected ten times or more. The J gene is TRBJ1-4, the V gene TRBV5-4, with D maybe TRBD1 (6 bases). The V end lost 5 bases, the J end lost 4 bases, and 12 bases lay between the germline ends. The CDR3 contains 14 residues. CDR1 is SGHNT and CDR2 is YYREEE in the germline V gene (reference sequence). The CDR3, as DNA: TGTGCCAGCAGTTTACAGGGATTTAATGAAAAACTGTTTTTT. It codes for CASSLQGFNEKLFF. The whole variable domain, filled in from reference TRBV5-4 and TRBJ1-4, reads ETGVTQSPTHLIKTRGQQVTLRCSSQSGHNTVSWYQQALGQGPQFIFQYYREEENGRGNFPPRFSGLQFPNYSSELNVNALELDDSALYLCASSLQGFNEKLFFGSGTQLSVL.

The sample holds many counts of this clone. The chain combines TRBV9 with TRBJ1-1, with 9 bases identical to TRBD1. CDR1 and CDR2 (germline): SGDLS, YYNGEE. V was pared by 9 bases and J by 5 bases, with 8 bases of the junction left unmatched. The CDR3 runs to 13 residues. CDR3 DNA sequence: TGTGCCAATCACAGGGGGCGAAGGACTGAAGCTTTCTTT. Its protein is CANHRGRRTEAFF.

This clone was recorded many times. This chain uses TRBV7-6 with TRBJ2-7, with D possibly matching TRBD1 (6 bases). The CDR3 totals 16 residues. The germline V gene encodes CDR1 SGHVS and CDR2 FNYEAQ. The ends were cut back, 1 base at V and 0 bases at J, with 13 bases in the middle. This CDR3 is CASSLGGREGSYEQYF. The CDR3 DNA is TGTGCCAGCAGCTTAGGGGGGCGTGAGGGCTCCTACGAGCAGTACTTC.

Many counts were recorded for this clone. The V and J genes are TRBV7-3 and TRBJ2-1, with TRBD2 matching over 11 bases. This CDR3 is built from 15 residues. Trimming removed 5 bases from V and 4 bases from J; junction bases left unmatched: 4. Germline V gives CDR1 SGHTA, CDR2 FQGTGA. The CDR3 spells CASSVGLAGYNEQFF. CDR3 DNA sequence: TGTGCCAGCAGCGTTGGACTAGCGGGTTACAATGAGCAGTTCTTC.

The chain recombines TRBV28 with TRBJ1-2; TRBD1 aligns across 11 bases. The V gene's germline CDR1 is MDHEN and CDR2 SYDVKM. J lost 6 bases, V lost 5 bases, and 11 bases had no gene match. The CDR3 length is 16 residues. The CDR3 DNA follows: TGTGCCAGCAGTCCTATTACACCGGACAGGGGGCATGGCTACACCTTC. Protein: CASSPITPDRGHGYTF.

At least ten counts were recorded for this clone. The chain has TRBV5-1 and TRBJ2-3; 11 nucleotides line up with TRBD1. The germline V gene has CDR1 SGHRS and CDR2 YFSETQ. The CDR3 sequence is 15 residues long. Trimming at V came to 3 bases and at J to 3 bases, leaving 3 bases not matched to a gene. The CDR3 protein is CASSSGTGGTDTQYF. The CDR3 nucleotides read TGCGCCAGCAGCTCCGGGACAGGGGGGACAGATACGCAGTATTTT.

This clone showed up many times. The chain couples TRBV13 to TRBJ1-1; D is ambiguous. This CDR3 comprises 16 residues. V was shortened by 4 bases and J by 6 bases, with 21 bases between the two germline ends. Germline V gene data show CDR1 as PRHDT and CDR2 as FYEKMQ (reference sequence). The CDR3 DNA reads as TGTGCCAGCAGCTCAGACCAACGGGGATTGTTCTCTGAAGCTTTCTTT. Residues: CASSSDQRGLFSEAFF. The entire variable domain, with the rest obtained from reference TRBV13 and TRBJ1-1, is as follows: AAGVIQSPRHLIKEKRETATLKCYPIPRHDTVYWYQQGPGQDPQFLISFYEKMQSDKGSIPDRFSAQQFSDYHSELNMSSLELGDSALYFCASSSDQRGLFSEAFFGQGTRLTVV.

This clone was found many times. The gene calls are TRBV6-2 or TRBV6-3 and TRBJ2-3, with TRBD2 identical over 9 bases. The ends lost 5 bases at V and 0 bases at J; junction bases unmatched: 15. Germline CDR1 MNHEY, CDR2 SVGEGT. The CDR3 loop spans 19 amino acids. CDR3 DNA sequence: TGTGCCAGCAGTCTAGCTGAAGCGGGGGGCGCTTATAGCACAGATACGCAGTATTTT. This encodes CASSLAEAGGAYSTDTQYF.

Many counts were recorded for this clone. The J gene is TRBJ1-3, the V gene TRBV18; weak D call: TRBD1 (5 bases). V was trimmed by 2 bases and J by 2 bases, leaving 13 bases between them. The CDR3 spans 16 residues. Germline CDR1 reads KGHSH; CDR2 reads LQKENI. The CDR3, as DNA: TGTGCCAGCTCACCAAACAGGCCCAATACTGGAAACACCATATATTTT. It encodes CASSPNRPNTGNTIYF.

This clone was detected many times. The CDR3 coding sequence is TGTGCCAGTAGTATAGCCTTCGGGACAGGGGGAGAGACCCAGTACTTC. Amino acids: CASSIAFGTGGETQYF. The J gene is TRBJ2-5, the V gene TRBV19, with 11 nucleotides matching TRBD1. V was clipped by 1 base and J by 4 bases; unmatched bases: 5. Germline CDR1 LNHDA, CDR2 SQIVND (reference sequence). This CDR3 contains 16 residues.

Only a few counts were recorded for this clone. The chain employs TRBV5-6 and TRBJ2-3; 8 bases match TRBD2. The length of the CDR3 is 15 residues. Trimming at V came to 1 base and at J to 1 base, leaving 2 bases not matched to a gene. Germline V gene lookup returns CDR1 SGHDT and CDR2 YYEEEE. The CDR3 is CASSLWRGGTDTQYF. The CDR3 DNA follows: TGTGCCAGCAGCTTGTGGCGGGGGGGCACAGATACGCAGTATTTT.

The sample holds many counts of this clone. The chain couples TRBV10-3 to TRBJ2-2, with D unclear. The CDR3 spans 15 residues. V gave up 0 bases and J gave up 2 bases, with 7 bases separating them. CDR1 ENHRY and CDR2 SYGVKD come from the germline V gene. The CDR3 spells CAISESGLNTGELFF. In DNA, the CDR3 is TGTGCCATCAGTGAGTCAGGGCTTAACACCGGGGAGCTGTTTTTT.

This clone was observed a few times. This chain uses TRBV29-1 with TRBJ2-7; D is possibly TRBD1 (6 bases). The length of the CDR3 is 12 residues. The germline gives CDR1 SQVTM, CDR2 ANQGSEA. Trimming left V 4 bases short and J 4 bases short, with 11 bases between. The CDR3 loop is CSVALDSYEQYF. CDR3 in DNA: TGCAGCGTTGCCCTGGACAGTTACGAGCAGTACTTC.

This clone was observed at least ten times. The V and J genes are TRBV2 and TRBJ1-5, with D perhaps TRBD1 (5 bases). CDR1 is SNHLY and CDR2 is FYNNEI in the germline V gene. This CDR3 is built from 14 residues. The V gene lost 5 bases and the J gene lost 2 bases, with 10 bases spanning the gap. DNA for the CDR3: TGTGCCAGCAGTCCCGGGGGGGGCAATCAGCCCCAGCATTTT. Amino acids: CASSPGGGNQPQHF.

This clone occurred many times. The chain combines TRBV6-5 with TRBJ1-2, with 9 bases aligning to TRBD1. The germline gives CDR1 MNHEY, CDR2 SVGAGI. The CDR3 length is 15 residues. J lost 2 bases, V lost 1 base, and 2 bases had no gene match. The CDR3 nucleotides are TGTGCCAGCAGTTACTGGACAGGGGCCAACTATGGCTACACCTTC. It is translated as CASSYWTGANYGYTF.

This clone was observed many times. V and J are TRBV28 and TRBJ1-6; D is perhaps TRBD1 (6 bases). Trimming removed 5 bases from V and 4 bases from J, with 15 bases in between. This CDR3 is 16 amino acids long. Germline values: CDR1 MDHEN, CDR2 SYDVKM. Written as DNA, the CDR3 is TGTGCCAGCAGTGTGACAGGTGGGATGTATAATTCACCCCTCCACTTT. It translates to CASSVTGGMYNSPLHF.

This clone was seen ten or more times. V usage is TRBV12-5 and J usage is TRBJ2-2; 8 nucleotides agree with TRBD1. The CDR3 is 13 amino acids. V shed 7 bases, J shed 5 bases, and the junction held 3 bases outside the gene matches. Germline CDR1 is LGHNT and CDR2 is FRNRAP. The CDR3: CASARTGTGELFF. In DNA, the CDR3 is TGTGCTAGTGCCCGGACAGGGACCGGGGAGCTGTTTTTT.

This clone was found many times. V usage is TRBV9 and J usage is TRBJ2-2, with 9 bases fitting TRBD1. V was clipped by 4 bases and J by 1 base; unmatched bases: 5. The CDR3 contains 16 residues. Germline lookup yields CDR1 SGDLS and CDR2 YYNGEE. The CDR3 bases are TGTGCCAGCAGCCTTGGGACAGGGAGGAACACCGGGGAGCTGTTTTTT. This sequence encodes CASSLGTGRNTGELFF. The whole variable domain, remainder taken from reference TRBV9 and TRBJ2-2, is DSGVTQTPKHLITATGQRVTLRCSPRSGDLSVYWYQQSLDQGLQFLIQYYNGEERAKGNILERFSAQQFPDLHSELNLSSLELGDSALYFCASSLGTGRNTGELFFGEGSRLTVL.